The 18 T cell receptor beta chains given below trace back to one sample, sequenced in a study of T cell changes during pregnancy in multiple sclerosis. Assay used: immunoSEQ multiplex PCR; TCRdb lists only in-frame clones, some missing. The profile shows about 56,000 clones, 92% of them singletons. The sample in question was CD4+ T cells from peripheral blood mononuclear cells, obtained in the third trimester of pregnancy. The receptors shown here come from a female donor with multiple sclerosis, enrolled in a pregnancy study.

CDR3 sequence: CSVELQQETQYF. The CDR3 region has the DNA TGCAGCGTTGAGTTACAGCAAGAGACCCAGTACTTC. The chain employs TRBV29-1 and TRBJ2-5; D gene unclear. This CDR3 comprises 12 residues. Germline CDR1 and CDR2: SQVTM and ANQGSEA. Trimming stripped 3 bases from V and 2 bases from J, with 7 bases between.

The chain combines TRBV10-3 with TRBJ2-1, with 11 bases aligning to TRBD2. The CDR3 has 16 amino acids. After removal of 2 bases from V and 8 bases from J, the junction contained 8 bases not matched to a gene. Germline assignment: CDR1 ENHRY and CDR2 SYGVKD. The CDR3 region has the DNA TGTGCCATCAGTGAGGCGCTAGCGGGGGGCCAGGATGAGCAGTTCTTC. The encoded protein is CAISEALAGGQDEQFF.

This chain uses TRBV7-3 with TRBJ1-6; D is unclear. Germline CDR1 is SGHTA and CDR2 is FQGTGA. The CDR3 extends over 12 amino acids. V was shortened by 0 bases and J by 12 bases, with 6 bases between the two germline ends. In nucleotides, the CDR3 is TGTGCCAGCAGCTTAACGGCGGGACCCCTCCACTTT. It codes for CASSLTAGPLHF.

The chain carries TRBV18 and TRBJ2-4; 8 bases are shared with TRBD1. V lost 2 bases and J lost 9; bases outside the gene matches: 15. The CDR3 is 17 amino acids. Per the germline V gene, CDR1 is KGHSH and CDR2 is LQKENI. In DNA form, the CDR3 reads TGTGCCAGCTCACCAAACAGTGTAGGGACAGGTTCGATCATTCAGTACTTC. This codes for CASSPNSVGTGSIIQYF.

A single count supports this clone. The gene calls are TRBV19 and TRBJ2-1, with 7 bases fitting TRBD1. The J segment lost 5 bases and the V segment lost 1 base, leaving 5 bases of the junction unmatched. CDR3 length equals 15 residues. Germline CDR1 reads LNHDA; CDR2 reads SQIVND (reference sequence). CDR3 sequence reads: CASSIGQGPNNEQFF. As DNA, the CDR3 is TGTGCCAGTAGTATAGGACAGGGCCCAAACAATGAGCAGTTCTTC.

V and J are TRBV7-6 and TRBJ2-1; 14 bases agree with TRBD2. V dropped 6 bases and J dropped 0; count of bases not matched to a gene: 4. CDR1 SGHVS and CDR2 FNYEAQ come from the germline V gene. This CDR3 spans 17 amino acids. For the CDR3, the DNA is TGTGCCAGCAGTAAGACTAGCGGGGGGGTCTCCTACAATGAGCAGTTCTTC. This encodes CASSKTSGGVSYNEQFF.

CDR3 protein: CASRRQGLNTEAFF. DNA for the CDR3: TGTGCCAGCAGAAGACAGGGGTTGAACACTGAAGCTTTCTTT. The chain links TRBV6-5 to TRBJ1-1; 8 bases are shared with TRBD1. V was clipped by 6 bases and J by 0 bases; unmatched bases: 3. This CDR3 is 14 amino acids long. CDR1 and CDR2 (germline): MNHEY, SVGAGI.

The V gene is TRBV27, the J gene TRBJ1-4; 9 nucleotides line up with TRBD1. From germline, CDR1 is MNHEY and CDR2 SMNVEV (reference sequence). J lost 7 bases, V lost 5 bases, and 11 bases had no gene match. The CDR3 is 16 residues long. The chain's CDR3 is CASSPRSQGASEKLFF. In DNA, the CDR3 is TGTGCCAGCAGTCCTCGCTCACAGGGGGCGAGTGAAAAACTGTTTTTT.

V is TRBV18 and J is TRBJ1-2; D may be TRBD1 (6 bases). Per germline, CDR1 KGHSH and CDR2 LQKENI. This CDR3 has 17 amino acids. V dropped 3 bases and J dropped 4 bases, with 21 bases sitting between them. The CDR3 DNA is TGTGCCAGCTCACCTAAGGCGGGGGCCGATCCCCCCTATGGCTACACCTTC. This gives the protein CASSPKAGADPPYGYTF.

The chain couples TRBV18 to TRBJ1-5; D remains unclear. This CDR3 is built from 14 residues. Germline V gives CDR1 KGHSH, CDR2 LQKENI. Trimming cost V 2 bases and J 2 bases, with 7 bases left between them. This CDR3 reads CASSPTQGNQPQHF. The CDR3 DNA follows: TGTGCCAGCTCACCAACCCAGGGCAATCAGCCCCAGCATTTT.

This chain uses TRBV5-6 with TRBJ1-4, with TRBD1 as a possible D gene (5 bases). The CDR3 contains 14 residues. The germline V gene encodes CDR1 SGHDT and CDR2 YYEEEE. The V end lost 6 bases, the J end lost 5 bases, and 14 bases lay between the germline ends. In DNA form, the CDR3 reads TGTGCCAGCAACAGCGGGGGGGTGAATGAAAAACTGTTTTTT. Translation gives CASNSGGVNEKLFF.

The chain employs TRBV9 and TRBJ1-6, with D unclear. Germline CDR1 is SGDLS and CDR2 is YYNGEE. Trimming cost V 3 bases and J 2 bases, with 12 bases left between them. The CDR3 is 16 residues long. The CDR3 coding sequence is TGTGCCAGCAGCGCTTCAGACATAACCTATAATTCACCCCTCCACTTT. It translates to CASSASDITYNSPLHF.

This chain uses TRBV5-1 with TRBJ2-3; 9 bases map to TRBD2. Germline V gives CDR1 SGHRS, CDR2 YFSETQ. This CDR3 contains 19 residues. J lost 1 base, V lost 4 bases, and 16 bases had no gene match. The chain's CDR3 is CASSASDKKAGGCTDTQYF. The CDR3 coding sequence is TGCGCCAGCAGCGCCAGTGATAAAAAAGCGGGGGGCTGCACAGATACGCAGTATTTT.

The chain links TRBV7-9 to TRBJ2-1, with D tentatively TRBD2 (7 bases). Between the trimmed V and J ends, which lost 1 base and 6 bases, there was a span of 16 bases. CDR1 and CDR2 from the germline V gene are SEHNR and FQNEAQ (reference sequence). This CDR3 spans 16 amino acids. CDR3 bases: TGTGCCAGCAGCTTAGGATGGAGGGGGGGACCCAATGAGCAGTTCTTC. Protein sequence: CASSLGWRGGPNEQFF.

DNA of the CDR3: TGTGCCAGCAGGGGGGAGGGTCTGGATGGCTACACCTTC. Its translation: CASRGEGLDGYTF. The chain uses TRBV2 and TRBJ1-2; TRBD1 is a possible D gene (5 bases). Trimming stripped 6 bases from V and 6 bases from J, with 14 bases between. CDR3 size: 13 residues. Per the germline V gene, CDR1 is SNHLY and CDR2 is FYNNEI.

This rearrangement joins TRBV5-1 to TRBJ1-6, with D perhaps matching TRBD1 (6 bases). Germline-derived CDR1 and CDR2 are SGHRS and YFSETQ. The CDR3 has 17 amino acids. Trimming removed 6 bases from V and 3 bases from J, with 19 bases in between. The DNA for the CDR3 is TGCGCCAGCACCTTCGAGGGGTGGGACATCTATAATTCACCCCTCCACTTT. Its translation is CASTFEGWDIYNSPLHF.

The V gene is TRBV10-3, the J gene TRBJ1-1; D ambiguous. This CDR3 spans 14 amino acids. With 1 base removed from V and 8 bases from J, the gap between germline ends came to 14 bases. CDR1 is ENHRY and CDR2 is SYGVKD in the germline V gene. CDR3 nucleotides: TGTGCCATCAGTGAGTTGCAATCAGGTCCAGAAGCTTTCTTT. Residues: CAISELQSGPEAFF.

This rearrangement joins TRBV29-1 to TRBJ2-5; tentatively, D is TRBD1 (6 bases). V lost 6 bases to trimming and J lost 2 bases, with 16 bases between them. CDR3 length equals 14 residues. Per germline, CDR1 SQVTM and CDR2 ANQGSEA. The CDR3 region is CSVTRTVRQETQYF. CDR3 in DNA: TGCAGCGTCACCCGGACAGTCCGACAAGAGACCCAGTACTTC. The variable domain in full, with the rest retrieved from reference TRBV29-1 and TRBJ2-5, is SAVISQKPSRDICQRGTSLTIQCQVDSQVTMMFWYRQQPGQSLTLIATANQGSEATYESGFVIDKFPISRPNLTFSTLTVSNMSPEDSSIYLCSVTRTVRQETQYFGPGTRLLVL.